Shown below are 10 T cell receptor beta chains from a single sample sequenced in a study of blood T cell repertoires in COVID-19. The table came from immunoSEQ multiplex PCR; TCRdb's copy has only in-frame clones and leaves some out. The table includes approximately 150,000 clones, approximately 87% detected once. The specimen sequenced was peripheral blood. The origin of the receptors is a woman aged 45-60 years with active or convalescent COVID-19.

V is TRBV11-3 and J is TRBJ2-5, with 9 nucleotides matching TRBD1. Trimming at V came to 5 bases and at J to 4 bases, leaving 2 bases not matched to a gene. Germline V gene data show CDR1 as SGHNT and CDR2 as YENEEA. The CDR3 is 13 amino acids. CDR3 DNA: TGTGCCAGCAGCCCGGGACAGGGAGAGACCCAGTACTTC. The encoded protein is CASSPGQGETQYF.

This chain connects TRBV30 to TRBJ1-1, with a weak D call TRBD1 (5 bases). V dropped 3 bases and J dropped 5 bases, with 13 bases sitting between them. CDR3 length equals 13 residues. From germline, CDR1 is GTSNPN and CDR2 SVGIG (reference sequence). The CDR3 bases are TGTGCCTGGAGCAAGGGTTCAGGGACTGAAGCTTTCTTT. Translation gives CAWSKGSGTEAFF.

The chain links TRBV27 to TRBJ2-7, with 8 positions matching TRBD1. J gave up 6 bases and V 2 bases, and 3 bases lay outside the gene matches. This CDR3 has 13 amino acids. CDR1 MNHEY and CDR2 SMNVEV come from the germline V gene (reference sequence). CDR3 coding DNA: TGTGCCAGCAGTTTAGTCAGGGGGCGCGAGCAGTACTTC. Its translation: CASSLVRGREQYF.

V and J are TRBV30 and TRBJ1-1; tentative D call: TRBD1 (5 bases). The germline V gene has CDR1 GTSNPN and CDR2 SVGIG (reference sequence). V was trimmed by 5 bases and J by 2 bases, leaving 18 bases between them. CDR3 length: 15 residues. The CDR3 loop is CAWDPWRDPNTEAFF. CDR3 sequence (DNA): TGTGCCTGGGACCCTTGGAGGGACCCAAACACTGAAGCTTTCTTT.

As DNA, the CDR3 is TGCAGCGTTTTCAAGAACACCGGGGAGCTGTTTTTT. Its translation: CSVFKNTGELFF. The V call is TRBV29-1, the J call TRBJ2-2; D is unclear. The CDR3 sequence is 12 residues long. Germline CDR1 and CDR2: SQVTM and ANQGSEA. V was pared by 5 bases and J by 1 base, with 5 bases between.

The DNA of the CDR3 is TGTGCCAGTAGCGGACAGGGGGACTATGGCTACACCTTC. Protein: CASSGQGDYGYTF. The J gene is TRBJ1-2, the V gene TRBV19; 10 bases align to TRBD1. This CDR3 is 13 amino acids long. Germline V CDR1 and CDR2: LNHDA, SQIVND (reference sequence). With 6 bases clipped from V and 3 bases from J, the junction kept 1 base outside the gene matches.

V is TRBV10-3 and J is TRBJ2-6; perhaps TRBD2 as D (6 bases). Germline-derived CDR1 and CDR2 are ENHRY and SYGVKD. V gave up 4 bases and J gave up 4 bases, with 11 bases separating them. CDR3 size: 15 residues. CDR3 nucleotides: TGTGCCATCAGTGCGGAGGGGAAGGGGGCCAACGTCCTGACTTTC. Translating it yields CAISAEGKGANVLTF.

The chain combines TRBV7-2 with TRBJ2-1, with 9 bases aligning to TRBD2. The CDR3 length is 16 residues. V dropped 1 base and J dropped 0; count of bases not matched to a gene: 1. Germline lookup yields CDR1 SGHTA and CDR2 FQGNSA. CDR3 protein: CASSLGRGGSYNEQFF. In DNA, the CDR3 is TGTGCCAGCAGCTTAGGGCGGGGGGGCTCCTACAATGAGCAGTTCTTC.

Details on this clone: Other DNA sequences in this specimen translate into the identical CDR3. The chain links TRBV19 to TRBJ1-1; no firm D call. This CDR3 region has 13 residues. V lost 2 bases and J lost 1, with 5 bases in between. Per germline, CDR1 LNHDA and CDR2 SQIVND (reference sequence). The CDR3 sequence: CASSITGNTEAFF. For the CDR3, the DNA is TGTGCCAGTAGTATAACTGGGAACACTGAAGCTTTCTTT.

The rearrangement links TRBV12-3 or TRBV12-4 to TRBJ1-2, with D possibly matching TRBD1 (6 bases). The CDR3 covers 13 residues. Deletions cut 6 bases from V and 5 bases from J, with 13 bases between. CDR3 in amino acids: CASSQTGTYGYTF. In DNA, the CDR3 is TGTGCCAGCAGCCAGACAGGTACTTATGGCTACACCTTC.